Below, one T cell receptor (beta chain) is given with its context. Its antigen remains unknown. MiXCR, applied by TCRdb to the reads, yields one record per CDR3 protein. The data show a few hundred thousand distinct CDR3 sequences, approximately 15% seen once. This entry comes from a study of T cell repertoires in cytomegalovirus infection. At the level of the study: From public TCR beta signatures came an indication of both CMV infection and matching HLA type. Study findings and constraints: Based on cumulative public TCR beta family frequency, carriers of CMV plus the relevant HLA were identified. HLA-C-restricted, CMV-specific TCR beta clonotypes were dominant ex vivo.

V gave up 0 bases and J gave up 0 bases, with 6 bases separating them. The CDR3 consists of 16 residues. The germline V gene encodes CDR1 ENHRY and CDR2 SYGVKD. The sequenced sample was CD8+ T cells from PBMCs. The TCR comes from a human donor in good health (CMV status not recorded). Some clones in this sample may be carry-over from other donors' samples. V and J are TRBV10-3 and TRBJ2-6; D not certain. Here the CDR3 DNA reads TGTGCCATCAGTGAGTCGCTCGGCTCTGGGGCCAACGTCCTGACTTTC. Protein product: CAISESLGSGANVLTF.